The clone carrying this T cell receptor (beta chain) was seen many times. The CDR3 is 14 amino acids. Germline V gene lookup returns CDR1 MDHEN and CDR2 SYDVKM. Trimming cost V 6 bases and J 5 bases; bases outside gene matches: 7. The sample comes from a study of early T cells in non-severe SARS-CoV-2 infection. TCRdb independently ran MiXCR on the 5' RACE reads; one entry per CDR3 protein. The sample shows approximately 40,000 distinct CDR3 sequences, roughly 9.9% of them seen only once. This TCR derives from an adult who was a healthcare worker with PCR-confirmed SARS-CoV-2 infection or an uninfected control (not recorded which). The sample taken for sequencing was whole blood. The V gene is TRBV28, the J gene TRBJ2-1; 7 bases fit TRBD1. The CDR3 nucleotides are TGTGCCAGCAGGGGACAGAACCTTAACAATGAGCAGTTCTTC. Translating it yields CASRGQNLNNEQFF.